This paragraph reports one TCR beta chain. Antigen unknown. Being one base from a much bigger clone, this may be a read error. Using RNA template, CDR3s of TCR alpha and beta were amplified with iRepertoire arm-PCR. TCRdb reanalysed the multiplex PCR reads using MiXCR and keeps one entry per CDR3 protein. The table includes 20,000 to 25,000 distinct CDR3 sequences, about 26% detected once. This CDR3 region has 19 residues. Germline V gives CDR1 MNHGY, CDR2 SVAAGI. V was cut by 3 bases and J by 3 bases, with 26 bases left in between. These data originate in a study of glioma-infiltrating T cells. Study outcomes and limitations: Only very few CDR3 sequences appeared in both tissue and blood. Tissue-blood divergence was below expectation in non-neoplastic patients, above in gliomas.

This TCR was recovered from a human donor with low-grade glioma or glioblastoma, undergoing nonglioma brain surgery, or in good health (not recorded which). The rearrangement links TRBV6-9 to TRBJ1-1; D is perhaps TRBD1 (6 bases). Sequencing was done on a sample of glioma tissue, nonneoplastic brain tissue, or PBMCs (not recorded which). The CDR3 spells CASSYNNRVWGQTDTEAFF. The CDR3 nucleotides are TGTGCCAGCAGTTACAATAACAGGGTTTGGGGGCAGACGGACACTGAAGCTTTCTTT.